This TCR beta chain was documented in a study of early T cells in non-severe SARS-CoV-2 infection. Each CDR3 protein gets one entry after TCRdb re-called the 5' RACE reads with MiXCR. This table holds almost 30,000 distinct CDR3 sequences, 5.7% found once. Trimming cost V 5 bases and J 2 bases, with 12 bases left between them. CDR1 is SSHAT and CDR2 is FNYEAQ in the germline V gene (reference sequence). The CDR3 is made up of 14 amino acids. This chain joins TRBV7-7 and TRBJ2-5; D not resolved. The sequence came from an adult who was a healthcare worker with PCR-confirmed SARS-CoV-2 infection or an uninfected control (not recorded which). Sequenced material: whole blood. The CDR3 reads CASSQGPVQETQYF. CDR3 coding DNA: TGTGCCAGCAGCCAAGGGCCGGTGCAAGAGACCCAGTACTTC.